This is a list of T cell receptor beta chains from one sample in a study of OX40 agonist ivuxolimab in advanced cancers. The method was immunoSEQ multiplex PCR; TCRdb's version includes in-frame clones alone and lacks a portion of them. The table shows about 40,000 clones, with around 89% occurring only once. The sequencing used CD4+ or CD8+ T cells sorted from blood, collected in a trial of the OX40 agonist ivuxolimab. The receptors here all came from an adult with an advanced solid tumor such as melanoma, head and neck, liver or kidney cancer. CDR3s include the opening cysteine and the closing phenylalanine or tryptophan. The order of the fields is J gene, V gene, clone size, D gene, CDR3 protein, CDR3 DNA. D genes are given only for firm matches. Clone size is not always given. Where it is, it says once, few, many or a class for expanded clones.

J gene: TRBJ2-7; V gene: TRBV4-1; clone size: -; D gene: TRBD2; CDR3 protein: CASSQDRASGGNEQYF; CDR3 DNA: TGCGCCAGCAGCCAAGATCGCGCTAGCGGGGGGAACGAGCAGTACTTC
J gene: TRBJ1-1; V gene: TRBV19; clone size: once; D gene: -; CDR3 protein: CASSIWTSANTEAFF; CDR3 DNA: TGTGCCAGTAGTATCTGGACATCGGCGAACACTGAAGCTTTCTTT
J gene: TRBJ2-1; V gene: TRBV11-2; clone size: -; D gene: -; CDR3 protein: CASSQEGDEQFF; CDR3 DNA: TGTGCCAGCAGCCAGGAGGGGGATGAGCAGTTCTTC
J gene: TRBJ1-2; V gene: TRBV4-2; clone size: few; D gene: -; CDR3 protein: CASSQGNRDYGYTF; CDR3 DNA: TGTGCCAGCAGCCAAGGAAACAGGGACTATGGCTACACCTTC
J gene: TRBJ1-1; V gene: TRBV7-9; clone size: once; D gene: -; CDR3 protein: CASRGDTEAFF; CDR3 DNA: TGTGCCAGCCGGGGGGACACTGAAGCTTTCTTT
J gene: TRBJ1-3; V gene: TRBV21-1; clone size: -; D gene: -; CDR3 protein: CASSKGKAPSGNTIYF; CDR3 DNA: TGTGCCAGCAGCAAAGGTAAGGCTCCCTCTGGAAACACCATATATTTT
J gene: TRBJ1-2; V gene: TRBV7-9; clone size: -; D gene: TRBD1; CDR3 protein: CASSLLQGALPNYGYTF; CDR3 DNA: TGTGCCAGCAGCTTATTACAGGGGGCCCTACCAAACTATGGCTACACCTTC
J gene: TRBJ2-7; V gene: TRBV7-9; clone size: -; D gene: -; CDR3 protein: CASSLHREQYF; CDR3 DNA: TGTGCCAGCAGCCTTCATCGCGAGCAGTACTTC
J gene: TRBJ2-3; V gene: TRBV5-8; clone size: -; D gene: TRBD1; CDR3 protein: CASSIGDRGDTQYF; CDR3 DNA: TGTGCCAGCAGCATCGGGGACAGGGGAGATACGCAGTATTTT
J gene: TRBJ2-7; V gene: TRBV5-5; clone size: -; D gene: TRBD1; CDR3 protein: CASSYTPGTGFDEQYF; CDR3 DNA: TGTGCCAGCAGCTACACGCCCGGGACAGGGTTCGACGAGCAGTACTTC
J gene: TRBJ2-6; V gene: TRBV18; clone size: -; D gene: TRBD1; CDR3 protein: CASSPTGGAAGANVLTF; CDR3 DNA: TGTGCCAGCTCACCAACAGGGGGCGCGGCCGGGGCCAACGTCCTGACTTTC
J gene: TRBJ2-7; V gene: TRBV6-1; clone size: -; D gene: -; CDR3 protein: CASRGRAESSYEQYF; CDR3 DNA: TGTGCCAGCAGAGGTAGGGCAGAGAGCTCCTACGAGCAGTACTTC
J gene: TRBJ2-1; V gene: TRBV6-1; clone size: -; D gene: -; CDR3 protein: CASSVPPGVEQFF; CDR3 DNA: TGTGCCAGCAGTGTGCCTCCCGGGGTGGAGCAGTTCTTC
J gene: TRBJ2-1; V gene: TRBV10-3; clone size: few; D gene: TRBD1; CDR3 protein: CAISESKGQGAPSDEQFF; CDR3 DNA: TGTGCCATCAGTGAGTCGAAAGGGCAGGGGGCCCCCTCGGATGAGCAGTTCTTC
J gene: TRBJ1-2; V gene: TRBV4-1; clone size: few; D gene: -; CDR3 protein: CASSQLTDGYTF; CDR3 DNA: TGCGCCAGCAGCCAACTGACGGACGGCTACACCTTC
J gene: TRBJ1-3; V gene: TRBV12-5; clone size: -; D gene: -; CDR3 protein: CASGLDGGSHSGNTIYF; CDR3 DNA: TGTGCTAGTGGTTTGGACGGGGGTTCTCACTCTGGAAACACCATATATTTT
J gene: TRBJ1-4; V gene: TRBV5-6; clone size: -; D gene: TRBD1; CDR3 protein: CASSLFGTGAEKLFF; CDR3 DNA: TGTGCCAGCAGCCTGTTCGGGACAGGGGCTGAAAAACTGTTTTTT
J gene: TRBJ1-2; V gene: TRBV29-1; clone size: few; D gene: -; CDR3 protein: CSVVQGGYTF; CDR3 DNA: TGCAGCGTTGTTCAGGGTGGCTACACCTTC
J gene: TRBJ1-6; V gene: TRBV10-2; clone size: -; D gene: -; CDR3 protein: CASSESPGSSYNSPLHF; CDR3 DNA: TGCGCCAGCAGTGAGTCGCCAGGGAGCTCCTATAATTCACCCCTCCACTTT
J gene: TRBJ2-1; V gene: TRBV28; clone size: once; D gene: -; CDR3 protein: CASSSDSLMHEQFF; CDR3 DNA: TGTGCCAGCAGTTCGGACAGTCTGATGCATGAGCAGTTCTTC
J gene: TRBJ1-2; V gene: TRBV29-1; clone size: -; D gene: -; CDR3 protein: CSVEDGVEKSYGYTF; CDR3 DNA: TGCAGCGTTGAAGATGGGGTTGAGAAATCCTATGGCTACACCTTC
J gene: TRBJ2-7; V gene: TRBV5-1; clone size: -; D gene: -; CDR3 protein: CASSFSGADEQYF; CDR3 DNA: TGCGCCAGCAGCTTCTCCGGGGCTGACGAGCAGTACTTC
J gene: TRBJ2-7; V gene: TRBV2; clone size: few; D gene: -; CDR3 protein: CASMRVGTYEQYF; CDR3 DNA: TGTGCCAGCATGCGGGTGGGGACCTACGAGCAGTACTTC
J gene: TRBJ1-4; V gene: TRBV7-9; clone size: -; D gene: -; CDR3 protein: CASSLLGRADEKLFF; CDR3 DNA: TGTGCCAGCAGCTTACTTGGACGGGCGGATGAAAAACTGTTTTTT
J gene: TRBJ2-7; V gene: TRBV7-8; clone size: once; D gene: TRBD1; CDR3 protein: CASSSFTGTGGHEQYF; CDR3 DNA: TGTGCCAGCAGCTCCTTTACCGGGACAGGGGGCCACGAGCAGTACTTC
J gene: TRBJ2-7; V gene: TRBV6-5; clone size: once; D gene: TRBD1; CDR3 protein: CASKKEGQGENEQYF; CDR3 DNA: TGTGCCAGCAAGAAAGAGGGACAGGGAGAAAACGAGCAGTACTTC
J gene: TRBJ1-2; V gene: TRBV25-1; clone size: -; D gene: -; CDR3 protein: CASSDLRDTYGYTF; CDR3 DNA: TGTGCCAGCAGTGACCTCCGGGACACCTATGGCTACACCTTC
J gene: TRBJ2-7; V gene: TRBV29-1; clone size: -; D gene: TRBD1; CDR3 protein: CSVWTGAYEQYF; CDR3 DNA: TGCAGCGTCTGGACAGGCGCCTACGAGCAGTACTTC
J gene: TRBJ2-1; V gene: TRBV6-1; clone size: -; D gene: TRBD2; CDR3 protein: CATLAEVPFDEQFF; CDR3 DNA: TGTGCCACACTAGCGGAGGTGCCGTTTGATGAGCAGTTCTTC